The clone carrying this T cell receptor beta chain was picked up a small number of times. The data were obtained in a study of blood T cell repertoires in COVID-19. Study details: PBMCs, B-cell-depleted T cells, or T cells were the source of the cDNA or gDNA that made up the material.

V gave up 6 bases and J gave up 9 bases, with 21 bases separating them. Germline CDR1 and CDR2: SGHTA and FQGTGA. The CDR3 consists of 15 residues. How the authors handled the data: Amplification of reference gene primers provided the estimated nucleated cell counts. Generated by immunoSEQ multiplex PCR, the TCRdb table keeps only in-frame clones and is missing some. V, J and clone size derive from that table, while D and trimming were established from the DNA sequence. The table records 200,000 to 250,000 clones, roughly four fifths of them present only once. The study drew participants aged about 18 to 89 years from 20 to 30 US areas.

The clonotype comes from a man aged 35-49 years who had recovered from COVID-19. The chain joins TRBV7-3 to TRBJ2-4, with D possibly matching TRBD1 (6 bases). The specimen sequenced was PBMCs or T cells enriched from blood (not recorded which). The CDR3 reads CASRLGSGDGGIQYF. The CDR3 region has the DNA TGTGCCAGCAGGTTAGGGTCAGGGGACGGAGGCATTCAGTACTTC.